The clone carrying this T cell receptor (beta chain) occurred a few times. This specimen comes from a study of blood T cell repertoires in COVID-19. On the study more broadly: The United States, Italy and Spain provided the acute and convalescent COVID-19 samples. PBMCs, B-cell-depleted T cells, or T cells provided the cDNA or gDNA that made up the material.

V lost 0 bases, J lost 9 bases, and 14 bases lay in between. Germline loops: CDR1 MNHEY, CDR2 SVGAGI. The CDR3 is made up of 15 amino acids. Methods used by the authors: Researchers report that nucleated cell counts were estimated from reference gene primer amplification. TCRdb's table, derived via immunoSEQ multiplex PCR, lists solely in-frame clones and lacks some. That table supplies the V and J calls and clone size; D and trimming were determined from the DNA. The sample has approximately 210,000 clones, approximately 81% seen once. This rearrangement joins TRBV6-5 to TRBJ2-2; TRBD1 might be the D (5 bases). The material sequenced was peripheral blood. This receptor was taken from a human donor in a cohort sampled during active COVID-19. The CDR3 sequence: CASSYSRVPSRELFF. The CDR3 DNA sequence: TGTGCCAGCAGTTACTCCAGGGTCCCCTCCCGGGAGCTGTTTTTT.